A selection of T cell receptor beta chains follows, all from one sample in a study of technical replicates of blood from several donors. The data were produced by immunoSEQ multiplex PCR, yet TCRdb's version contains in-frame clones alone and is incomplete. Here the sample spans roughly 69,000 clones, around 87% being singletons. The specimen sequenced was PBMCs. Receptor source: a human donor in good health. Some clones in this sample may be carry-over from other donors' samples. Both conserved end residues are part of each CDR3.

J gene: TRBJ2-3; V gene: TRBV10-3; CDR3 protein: CAISRQGSDTQYF
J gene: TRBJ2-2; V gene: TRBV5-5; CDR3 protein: CASSRTDSNTGELFF
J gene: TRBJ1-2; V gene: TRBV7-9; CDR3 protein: CASSLALVGGLGGYTF
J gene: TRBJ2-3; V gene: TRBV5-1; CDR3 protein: CASRGLAGAMADTQYF
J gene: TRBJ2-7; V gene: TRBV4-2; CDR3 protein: CASSQDRKGSQYF
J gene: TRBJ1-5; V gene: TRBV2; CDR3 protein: CASSGTGLRQPQHF
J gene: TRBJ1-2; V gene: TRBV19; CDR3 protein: CASRLSGNYGYTF
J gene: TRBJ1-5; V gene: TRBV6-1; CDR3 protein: CASSESRGFGNQPQHF
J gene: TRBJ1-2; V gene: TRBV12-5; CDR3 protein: CASGLVVFLTLGDGGPRGYTF
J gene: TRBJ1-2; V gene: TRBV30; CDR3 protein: CAWNRGTYGYTF
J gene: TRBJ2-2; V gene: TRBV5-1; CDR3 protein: CASSLALAGNTGELFF
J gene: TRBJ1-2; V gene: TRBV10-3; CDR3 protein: CAISAAGGYTF
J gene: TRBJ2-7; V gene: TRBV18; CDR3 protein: CASSRGTSNGFYEQYF
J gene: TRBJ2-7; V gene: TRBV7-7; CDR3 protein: CASSLAEADEQYF
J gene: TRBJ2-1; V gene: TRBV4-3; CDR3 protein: CASSQDKTDRGNEQFF
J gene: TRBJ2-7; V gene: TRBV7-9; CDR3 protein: CASTKQGLAGDEQYF
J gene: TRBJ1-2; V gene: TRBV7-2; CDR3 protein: CASSFRQGREGYTF
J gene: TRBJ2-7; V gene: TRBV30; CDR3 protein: CAWKPRDRTDPYEQYF
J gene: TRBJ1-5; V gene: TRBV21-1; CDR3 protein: CASTDRDRVPAYQPQHF
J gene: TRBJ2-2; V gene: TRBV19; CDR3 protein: CATGTSGSGTGELFF
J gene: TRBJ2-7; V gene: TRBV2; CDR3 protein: CASIGLFYEQYF
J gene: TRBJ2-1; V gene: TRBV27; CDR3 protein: CASNDRDYPWEQFF
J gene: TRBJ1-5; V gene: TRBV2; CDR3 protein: CASSEIGSVQPQHF
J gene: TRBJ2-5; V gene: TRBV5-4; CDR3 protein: CASSLPRAETQYF
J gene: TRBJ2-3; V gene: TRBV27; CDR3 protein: CASSRLAGDPTDTQYF
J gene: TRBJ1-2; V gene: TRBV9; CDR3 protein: CASSEPTVGYTF
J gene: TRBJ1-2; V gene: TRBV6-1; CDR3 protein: CASSSTGTGNYGYTF
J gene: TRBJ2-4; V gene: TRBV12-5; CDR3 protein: CASGLVLNPGGAKNIQYF
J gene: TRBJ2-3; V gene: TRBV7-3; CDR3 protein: CASSTTPLRWTGGATDTQYF
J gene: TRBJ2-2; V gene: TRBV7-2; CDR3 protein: CASSPQRGEGGELFF
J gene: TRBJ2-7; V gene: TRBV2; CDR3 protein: CASSEQGSSYEQYF
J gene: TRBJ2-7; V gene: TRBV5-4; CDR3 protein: CASSSGRTSGVSEQYF
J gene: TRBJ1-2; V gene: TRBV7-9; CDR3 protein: CASSLVTRDSGYTF
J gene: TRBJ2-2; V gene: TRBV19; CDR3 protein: CASKRQRNTGELFF
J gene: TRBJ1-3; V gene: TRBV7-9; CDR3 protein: CASSGGGTISGNTIYF
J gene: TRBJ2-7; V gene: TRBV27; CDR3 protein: CASSFVAGALNYEQYF